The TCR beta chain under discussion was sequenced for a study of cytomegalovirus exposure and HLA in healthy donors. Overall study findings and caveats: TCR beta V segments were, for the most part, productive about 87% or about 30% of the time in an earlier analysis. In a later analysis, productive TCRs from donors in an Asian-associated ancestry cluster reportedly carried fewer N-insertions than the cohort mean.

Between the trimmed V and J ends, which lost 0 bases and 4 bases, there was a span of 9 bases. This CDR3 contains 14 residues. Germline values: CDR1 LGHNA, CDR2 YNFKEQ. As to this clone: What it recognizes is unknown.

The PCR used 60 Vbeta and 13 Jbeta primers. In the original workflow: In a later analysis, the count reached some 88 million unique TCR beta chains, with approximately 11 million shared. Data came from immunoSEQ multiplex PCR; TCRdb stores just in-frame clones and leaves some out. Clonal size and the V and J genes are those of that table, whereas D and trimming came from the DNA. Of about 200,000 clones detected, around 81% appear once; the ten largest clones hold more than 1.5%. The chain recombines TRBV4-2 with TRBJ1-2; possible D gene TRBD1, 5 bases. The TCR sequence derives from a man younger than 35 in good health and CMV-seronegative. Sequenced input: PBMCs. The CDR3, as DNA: TGTGCCAGCAGCCAAGACAGGGTGAGCTATGGCTACACCTTC. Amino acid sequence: CASSQDRVSYGYTF.